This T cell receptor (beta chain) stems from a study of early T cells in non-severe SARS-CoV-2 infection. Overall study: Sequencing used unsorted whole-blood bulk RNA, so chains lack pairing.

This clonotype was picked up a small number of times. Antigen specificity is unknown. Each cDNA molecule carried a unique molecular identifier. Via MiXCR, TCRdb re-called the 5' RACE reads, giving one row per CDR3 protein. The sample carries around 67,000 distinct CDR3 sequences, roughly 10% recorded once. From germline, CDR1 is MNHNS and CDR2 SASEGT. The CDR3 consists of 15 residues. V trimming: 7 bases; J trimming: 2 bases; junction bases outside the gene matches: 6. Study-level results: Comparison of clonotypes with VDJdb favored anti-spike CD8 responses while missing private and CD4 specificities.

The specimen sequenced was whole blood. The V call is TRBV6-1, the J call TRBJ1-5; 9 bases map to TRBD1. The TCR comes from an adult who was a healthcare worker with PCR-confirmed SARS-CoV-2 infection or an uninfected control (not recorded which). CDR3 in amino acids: CASKLGQGGNQPQHF. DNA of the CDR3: TGTGCCAGCAAGCTGGGACAGGGAGGCAATCAGCCCCAGCATTTT.